This T cell receptor beta chain was obtained from a study of blood T cells in healthy people across ages (dated by TCRdb to between 2014 and 2016). Regarding the research as a whole: In model experiments, roughly one uniquely barcoded TCR beta cDNA molecule per two T cells was captured by template switching. To track age-related changes in TCR beta repertoire diversity, the study relied on deep sequencing normalized with unique cDNA molecular identifiers. Donors were grouped into four age groups: young (average about 15 years), middle-aged (under 40), aged (around 66) and long-lived (over 80). To avoid experimental bias, donors of different ages were distributed randomly across sequencing lanes. For two donors (one aged 18 to 30 and one aged 80 or older), the study analyzed two additional independent replicas of 1 million unique cDNA reads from the same blood draw.

The library was produced with 5' RACE. Sequencing was carried out with an Illumina HiSeq 2500. A second PCR of roughly 6 to 11 cycles was run with a J-beta primer mix and a sample-barcoded 5' primer. A unique molecular identifier was introduced onto each TCR beta cDNA molecule by a template-switch 5' adaptor carrying 12 random nucleotides. Each sample yielded at least 2.5 million CDR3-containing paired-end reads. All of the RNA was converted into first-strand cDNA using the Mint cDNA synthesis kit, with a TRBC-specific oligonucleotide serving as the primer. Following uracil-DNA glycosylase treatment, all cDNA underwent a first 18-cycle PCR with the universal primers M1SS and BC2_uni_R. Processing in the source paper ran as follows. Each sample was normalized by randomly selecting 1 million high-quality reads, each carrying a distinct molecular identifier. Instead of being binned into consensus sequences, reads that shared molecular identifiers were thrown out. MiTCR, run with a Q25 quality threshold and the strictest error-elimination algorithm, handled CDR3 identification, clonotype clustering and error correction. A nonparametric unseen species model with Euler transformation was used to estimate lower-bound total TCR beta diversity. TCRdb took the public reads, trimmed them with fastp at Q25, ran MiXCR for clone calling and kept in-frame beta chains. Identical CDR3 proteins give one entry, which carries the most common genes and DNA. TCRdb, rather than the study authors, made the V and J calls. In this sample the table shows approximately 880,000 distinct CDR3 sequences, around 49% of which occur a single time. Together, the top ten hold about an eighth of the sample.

The donors were roughly 40 Caucasian individuals from Russia, aged roughly 6 to 90 years, who were systemically healthy. Each donor gave about 11 milliliters of peripheral blood, drawn into EDTA-treated Vacutainer tubes. Ficoll-Paque density-gradient centrifugation was used to isolate PBMCs, with at least 7 million obtained per sample. Total RNA was extracted from PBMCs with Trizol reagent, with at least 5 micrograms obtained per sample. The percentages of naive CD45RAhigh/CD27high T cells were determined by flow cytometry on a PBMC aliquot from every donor. This clonotype was counted once. Its antigen remains undetermined. Per-base quality was not reported, and no clone a single base away is much larger than it. General findings and caveats noted by the study authors: The percentage of naive T cells measured by flow cytometry correlated strongly with observed TCR beta diversity. Because the CMV infection status of the donors was unknown, age-related changes in expanded clonotypes may potentially have been confounded. Total diversity estimates from one million sequenced T cells were considered lower bounds and underestimates. Conclusive comparison of naive and antigen-experienced compartments was prevented by the profiling of bulk unsorted PBMCs. As age increased, observed TCR beta diversity per million T cells dropped in a roughly linear way, and a significant reduction was already evident by age 40. Compared with the aged group, the long-lived group had more naive CD4+ T cells, fewer expanded clones and increased TCR diversity, a pattern suggesting age selection.

The CDR3, from cysteine to phenylalanine, totals 15 residues. The only DNA kept is the CDR3, 45 bases in frame from the first base. The junction shows trimming of 3 bases on V and 8 bases on J, and the gene matches do not reach 7 bases of it. From the germline V gene, CDR1 is SGHTA and CDR2 is FQGNSA. The V gene is TRBV7-2 and the J gene is TRBJ2-1, with 10 bases aligning to TRBD2. This TCR was sampled from a young man in good health. The material sequenced was blood. The nucleotide sequence is given as TGTGCCAGCAGCTTGCGCCTAGCGGGGGCCGATGAGCAGTTCTTC. Its translation reads: CASSLRLAGADEQFF.